This is a list of T cell receptor beta chains from one sample in a study of beta chain features in type 1 diabetes. TCRdb's table, derived via immunoSEQ multiplex PCR, lists solely in-frame clones and lacks some. In the table there are 200,000 to 250,000 clones, more than 65% of which are singletons. Sequencing input: naive CD4+ T cells from blood. These receptors were taken from a man between 25 and 39 years old in good health. Both conserved end residues are part of each CDR3. A D gene is named only where the DNA matches it firmly. Clone size is stated in some rows and not others, as once, few, many or a class when expanded.

v_call	clone_size	d_call	j_call	cdr3_aa	cdr3_nt
TRBV7-2	NA	NA	TRBJ1-4	CASSRAGTDGEKLFF	TGTGCCAGCAGCCGCGCCGGGACTGATGGCGAAAAACTGTTTTTT
TRBV25-1	few	TRBD2	TRBJ2-7	CASSDPTSGDYEQYF	TGTGCCAGCAGTGACCCGACTAGCGGAGACTACGAGCAGTACTTC
TRBV28	few	NA	TRBJ2-5	CASSRPARETQYF	TGTGCCAGCAGTAGGCCAGCCCGTGAGACCCAGTACTTC
TRBV10-3	NA	NA	TRBJ2-5	CATLAGQQETQYF	TGTGCCACCCTTGCAGGACAGCAAGAGACCCAGTACTTC
TRBV4-3	NA	TRBD2	TRBJ2-6	CASSQEPGLAGVGGANVLTF	TGCGCCAGCAGCCAAGAACCCGGACTAGCGGGAGTGGGTGGGGCCAACGTCCTGACTTTC
TRBV10-3	NA	NA	TRBJ2-5	CAISGLGETQYF	TGTGCCATCAGTGGCCTGGGAGAGACCCAGTACTTC
TRBV5-1	NA	TRBD2	TRBJ2-7	CASSVSGGSSYEQYF	TGCGCCAGCAGCGTTAGCGGGGGTAGCTCCTACGAGCAGTACTTC
TRBV6-5	NA	TRBD1	TRBJ1-2	CASGRTGGYGYTF	TGTGCCAGCGGCCGGACAGGGGGATATGGCTACACCTTC
TRBV7-9	NA	NA	TRBJ2-1	CASWGYNEQFF	TGTGCCAGCTGGGGTTACAATGAGCAGTTCTTC
TRBV5-4	NA	NA	TRBJ1-2	CASRSGQIYGYTF	TGTGCCAGCAGGTCCGGACAGATCTATGGCTACACCTTC
TRBV7-2	NA	NA	TRBJ2-5	CASSSRNNPETQYF	TGTGCCAGCAGCTCCCGAAATAACCCGGAGACCCAGTACTTC
TRBV2	NA	TRBD2	TRBJ2-5	CASRKTSGSYQETQYF	TGTGCCAGCAGGAAGACTAGCGGTTCATACCAAGAGACCCAGTACTTC
TRBV10-3	NA	TRBD2	TRBJ2-7	CATSGKHNEQYF	TGTGCCACGAGCGGGAAACACAACGAGCAGTACTTC
TRBV7-2	NA	NA	TRBJ2-7	CASSLGLTWGPSYEQYF	TGTGCCAGCAGCTTAGGGTTGACGTGGGGACCTTCCTACGAGCAGTACTTC
TRBV9	NA	NA	TRBJ2-1	CASSPEGTYNEQFF	TGTGCCAGCAGCCCCGAAGGCACCTACAATGAGCAGTTCTTC
TRBV30	NA	TRBD2	TRBJ2-7	CAWREPGTSGRKFHEQYF	TGTGCCTGGAGGGAACCCGGGACTAGCGGGAGGAAATTCCACGAGCAGTACTTC
TRBV5-1	few	NA	TRBJ2-5	CASSWRRTREETQYF	TGCGCCAGCAGCTGGAGAAGGACTCGAGAAGAGACCCAGTACTTC
TRBV15	few	TRBD2	TRBJ2-5	CATSVGTSGGQETQYF	TGTGCCACCAGCGTTGGGACTAGCGGGGGCCAAGAGACCCAGTACTTC
TRBV13	few	NA	TRBJ2-5	CASSNRPGETQYF	TGTGCCAGCAGCAATCGACCGGGAGAGACCCAGTACTTC
TRBV7-9	NA	NA	TRBJ2-1	CASSLGGITYNEQFF	TGTGCCAGCAGCTTAGGGGGGATCACCTACAATGAGCAGTTCTTC
TRBV25-1	NA	NA	TRBJ2-4	CASSDTGVAKNIQYF	TGTGCCAGCAGTGATACCGGGGTAGCCAAAAACATTCAGTACTTC
TRBV30	NA	NA	TRBJ1-2	CAWSAKRPGYTF	TGTGCCTGGAGTGCCAAACGTCCTGGCTACACCTTC
TRBV30	NA	NA	TRBJ1-3	CAWKHSGNTIYF	TGTGCCTGGAAACACTCTGGAAACACCATATATTTT
TRBV29-1	NA	NA	TRBJ2-7	CSVEATGDSQQYF	TGCAGCGTTGAAGCAACCGGGGACTCTCAGCAGTACTTC
TRBV29-1	few	TRBD1	TRBJ2-5	CSVEVTGGLQETQYF	TGCAGCGTTGAAGTTACAGGGGGGCTCCAAGAGACCCAGTACTTC
TRBV20-1	NA	NA	TRBJ2-7	CSAKNSFEQYF	TGCAGTGCTAAGAACTCGTTTGAGCAGTACTTC
TRBV4-3	few	NA	TRBJ2-7	CASSQDLSKDEQYF	TGCGCCAGCAGCCAAGATCTTTCTAAGGACGAGCAGTACTTC
TRBV9	NA	NA	TRBJ1-2	CASSPTRFYGYTF	TGTGCCAGCAGCCCGACGAGGTTCTATGGCTACACCTTC
TRBV30	NA	NA	TRBJ1-2	CAWSVLGVRGGYTF	TGTGCCTGGAGTGTACTGGGGGTGCGCGGTGGCTACACCTTC
TRBV30	NA	TRBD2	TRBJ2-1	CACPREGYHEQFF	TGTGCCTGCCCCCGGGAGGGGTATCATGAGCAGTTCTTC
TRBV7-2	NA	NA	TRBJ2-5	CASSFWDTAETQYF	TGTGCCAGCAGTTTCTGGGACACGGCCGAGACCCAGTACTTC
TRBV7-2	NA	NA	TRBJ2-5	CASSRRGGETQYF	TGTGCCAGCAGCCGCAGGGGGGGAGAGACCCAGTACTTC
TRBV15	NA	NA	TRBJ1-2	CATSRSNYGYTF	TGTGCCACCAGCAGAAGTAACTATGGCTACACCTTC
TRBV5-6	NA	NA	TRBJ2-6	CASSSATSGANVLTF	TGTGCCAGCAGCTCAGCGACCTCTGGGGCCAACGTCCTGACTTTC
TRBV30	NA	NA	TRBJ2-7	CAWNNLVYEQYF	TGTGCCTGGAACAACCTAGTTTACGAGCAGTACTTC
TRBV30	NA	TRBD1	TRBJ1-6	CAWSVQGTMDSPLHF	TGTGCCTGGAGTGTACAGGGGACAATGGATTCACCCCTCCACTTT